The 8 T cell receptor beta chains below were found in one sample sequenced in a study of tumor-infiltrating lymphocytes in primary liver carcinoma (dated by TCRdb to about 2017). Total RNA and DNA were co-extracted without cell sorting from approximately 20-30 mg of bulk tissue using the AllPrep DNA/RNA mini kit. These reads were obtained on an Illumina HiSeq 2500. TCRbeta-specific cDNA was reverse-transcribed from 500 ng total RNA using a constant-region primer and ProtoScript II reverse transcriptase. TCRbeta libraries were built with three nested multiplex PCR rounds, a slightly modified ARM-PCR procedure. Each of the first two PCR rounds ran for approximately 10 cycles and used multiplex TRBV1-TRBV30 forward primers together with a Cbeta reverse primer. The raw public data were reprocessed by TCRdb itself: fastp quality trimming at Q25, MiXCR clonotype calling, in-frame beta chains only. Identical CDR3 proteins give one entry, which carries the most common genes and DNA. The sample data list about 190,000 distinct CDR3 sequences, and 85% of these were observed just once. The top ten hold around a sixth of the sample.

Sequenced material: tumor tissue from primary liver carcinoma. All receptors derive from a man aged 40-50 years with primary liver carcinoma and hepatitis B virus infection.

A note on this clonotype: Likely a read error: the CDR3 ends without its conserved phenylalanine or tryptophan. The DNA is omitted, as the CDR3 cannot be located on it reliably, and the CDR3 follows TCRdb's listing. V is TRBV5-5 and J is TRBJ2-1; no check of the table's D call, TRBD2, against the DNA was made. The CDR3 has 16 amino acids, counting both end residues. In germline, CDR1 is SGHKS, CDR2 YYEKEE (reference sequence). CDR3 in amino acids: CASSSLGTGGGNEQLL.

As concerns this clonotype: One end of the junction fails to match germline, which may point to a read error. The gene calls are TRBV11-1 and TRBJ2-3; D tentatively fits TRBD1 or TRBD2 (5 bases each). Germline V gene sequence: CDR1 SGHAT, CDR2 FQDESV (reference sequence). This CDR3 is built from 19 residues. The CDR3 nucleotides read TGTGCCAACAGCTCTAGGGGAAGCTCTGTTGGAGGCCGCACAGATACGCAGTATTTT. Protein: CANSSRGSSVGGRTDTQYF.

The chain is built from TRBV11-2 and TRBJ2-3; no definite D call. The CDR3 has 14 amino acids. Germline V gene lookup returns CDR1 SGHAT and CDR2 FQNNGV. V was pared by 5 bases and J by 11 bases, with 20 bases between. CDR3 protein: CASSPLGRADLQYF. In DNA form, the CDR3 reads TGTGCCAGCAGCCCCCTGGGCCGGGCAGATTTGCAGTATTTT.

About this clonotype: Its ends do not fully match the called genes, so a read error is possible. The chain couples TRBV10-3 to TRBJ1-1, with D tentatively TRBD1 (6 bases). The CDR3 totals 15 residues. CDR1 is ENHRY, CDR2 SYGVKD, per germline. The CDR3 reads CTIKSRGQINTEACF. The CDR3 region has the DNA TGTACCATCAAAAGTAGAGGACAGATTAACACTGAAGCTTGCTTT.

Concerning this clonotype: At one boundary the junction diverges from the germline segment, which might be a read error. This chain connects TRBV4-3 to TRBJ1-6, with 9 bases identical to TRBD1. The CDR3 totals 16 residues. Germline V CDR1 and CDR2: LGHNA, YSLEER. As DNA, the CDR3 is TGCCCCAGCAGCTCCCTGGACAGGGGAAGGAATTCACCCCTCCACTTT. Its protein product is CPSSSLDRGRNSPLHF.

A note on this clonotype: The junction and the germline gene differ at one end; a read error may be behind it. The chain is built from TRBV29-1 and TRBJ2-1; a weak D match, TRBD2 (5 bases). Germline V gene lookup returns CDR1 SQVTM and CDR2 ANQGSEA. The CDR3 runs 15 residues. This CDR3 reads CGVEGTSGPYNEQFF. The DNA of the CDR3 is TGCGGCGTTGAGGGAACTAGTGGTCCCTACAATGAGCAGTTCTTC.

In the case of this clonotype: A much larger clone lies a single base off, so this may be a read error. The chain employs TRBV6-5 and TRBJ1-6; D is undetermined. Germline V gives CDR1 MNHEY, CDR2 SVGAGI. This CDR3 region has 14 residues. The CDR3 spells CASSYTVCNSPPHF. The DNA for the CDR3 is TGTGCCAGCAGTTATACGGTCTGTAATTCACCCCCCCACTTT.

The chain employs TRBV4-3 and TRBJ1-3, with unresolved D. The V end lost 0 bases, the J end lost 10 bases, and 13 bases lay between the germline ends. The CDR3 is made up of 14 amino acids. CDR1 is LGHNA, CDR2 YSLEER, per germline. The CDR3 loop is CASSQEGYKNTIYF. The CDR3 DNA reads TGCGCCAGCAGCCAAGAGGGGTATAAAAATACCATATATTTT.